This T cell receptor beta chain stems from a study of response to subunit inactivated influenza vaccine. Overall study findings and caveats: Only a handful of new T cells, the authors suggested, are recruited with each seasonal influenza vaccination.

MiXCR was run by TCRdb on the RT-PCR reads, yielding one entry per CDR3 protein. The repertoire holds roughly 700,000 distinct CDR3 sequences, with less than 20% as singletons. A note on this clonotype: What it binds is unknown.

V shed 3 bases and J shed 6 bases, with 10 bases lying between them. Germline lookup yields CDR1 SGHRS and CDR2 YFSETQ. This CDR3 contains 13 residues. This specimen was PBMCs from blood, taken about 13 days after vaccination. This TCR was sampled from a middle-aged man who received an inactivated influenza vaccine. The chain employs TRBV5-1 and TRBJ2-1; D may be TRBD1 or TRBD2 (5 bases each). The CDR3 nucleotides are TGCGCCAGCAGCTGGGACGAGGGCAATGAGCAGTTCTTC. Protein sequence: CASSWDEGNEQFF. Together with reference TRBV5-1 and TRBJ2-1, the CDR3 gives the full variable domain: KAGVTQTPRYLIKTRGQQVTLSCSPISGHRSVSWYQQTPGQGLQFLFEYFSETQRNKGNFPGRFSGRQFSNSRSEMNVSTLELGDSALYLCASSWDEGNEQFFGPGTRLTVL.